Listed below are T cell receptor beta chains from one sample, sequenced in a study of type 1 regulatory T cells. Via MiXCR, TCRdb re-called the reads, giving one row per CDR3 protein. The data contain about 65,000 distinct CDR3 sequences, about 48% of them singletons. Antigens of these TCRs are unknown. The sample taken for sequencing was cultured non-Tr1 T cells, either the whole culture or a sorted T cell fraction (not recorded which). The receptors were sampled from a human donor in good health. The CDR3 runs from the conserved cysteine through the conserved F or W.

CDR3 protein	V gene	J gene
CASSYQGFGDTEAFF	TRBV6-5	TRBJ1-1
CSARGPLAGGPNEQFF	TRBV20-1	TRBJ2-1
CASSVRVGTEAFF	TRBV6-4	TRBJ1-1
CASSLASQGPYEQYF	TRBV5-1	TRBJ2-7
CASSGSEGKSGTQYF	TRBV6-1	TRBJ2-3
CASSLGGTESYGYTF	TRBV7-2	TRBJ1-2
CASSPQVSLTEAFF	TRBV3-1	TRBJ1-1
CSVLDRAISSYEQYF	TRBV20-1	TRBJ2-7
CSGRTGDYGYTF	TRBV20-1	TRBJ1-2
CASSSRRNYGYTF	TRBV6-5	TRBJ1-2
CSAYLARGYSNQPQHF	TRBV20-1	TRBJ1-5
CASSNGRDNSPLHF	TRBV7-9	TRBJ1-6
CASSQEASGQYEQYF	TRBV4-1	TRBJ2-7
CASSLSGTSSTGELFF	TRBV5-5	TRBJ2-2
CASSQKVGPIANEQYF	TRBV4-1	TRBJ2-7
CSAPPGGALANYGYTF	TRBV20-1	TRBJ1-2
CASSLYETGDNQPQHF	TRBV5-6	TRBJ1-5
CASSSGPQVTQYF	TRBV7-3	TRBJ2-5
CASSQDDRGYTF	TRBV4-1	TRBJ1-2
CASSKNRDTEAFF	TRBV18	TRBJ1-1
CSVEAPGTGNYGYTF	TRBV29-1	TRBJ1-2
CASSDWTGGLTANEKLFF	TRBV7-2	TRBJ1-4
CASSVEGGTTEAFF	TRBV9	TRBJ1-1
CASSLVYRATEAFF	TRBV7-9	TRBJ1-1
CASGGGLNSNQPQHF	TRBV27	TRBJ1-5
CASSIVRGTNYGYTF	TRBV19	TRBJ1-2
CAIGDSSTDTQYF	TRBV24-1	TRBJ2-3
CASSLWAEGSDTQYF	TRBV5-6	TRBJ2-3
CSARTGGIGSCTF	TRBV20-1	TRBJ1-2
CAWNQGRVTEAFF	TRBV30	TRBJ1-1
CASSYRGGDQETQYF	TRBV6-6	TRBJ2-5
CSPRTVGLDTQYF	TRBV20-1	TRBJ2-3
CASSLVGADNSPLHF	TRBV5-1	TRBJ1-6
CASSLTPDRGYQPQHF	TRBV5-1	TRBJ1-5
CASRSQGFMNTEAFF	TRBV5-4	TRBJ1-1
CSARDGTAFGNEQFF	TRBV20-1	TRBJ2-1
CASSTTGFQPQHF	TRBV19	TRBJ1-5
CASSLGQAQFSVEKLFF	TRBV7-2	TRBJ1-4
CSARAPLAGGSYNEQFF	TRBV20-1	TRBJ2-1
CASSRGFTDTQYF	TRBV7-8	TRBJ2-3
CASSWFWGYNEQFF	TRBV6-2/TRBV6-3	TRBJ2-1
CASSFSENQPQHF	TRBV12-3/TRBV12-4	TRBJ1-5
CASRDRGPTDTQYF	TRBV4-1	TRBJ2-3
CASSVNRGVGNSPLHF	TRBV9	TRBJ1-6
CASSTSGSSSRTQYF	TRBV6-6	TRBJ2-3
CASSSLGQGFSSYNSPLHF	TRBV6-1	TRBJ1-6
CASSLVGNRLSYNEQFF	TRBV5-4	TRBJ2-1
CASSSKAGGYTDTQYF	TRBV6-5	TRBJ2-3
CSASGPGGRQPQHF	TRBV20-1	TRBJ1-5
CASSGGTASNTEAFF	TRBV6-2/TRBV6-3	TRBJ1-1
CSAREIVAGQRVTEAFF	TRBV20-1	TRBJ1-1